Sequencing of this TCR beta chain was carried out in a study of blood T cell repertoires in COVID-19. For this clone: One junction end does not reproduce the germline sequence, and a read error may be involved.

The CDR3 totals 12 residues. CDR1 is SGHAT and CDR2 is FQNNGV in the germline V gene. Profiled with immunoSEQ multiplex PCR; TCRdb holds only in-frame clones, not every one. This sample carries approximately 170,000 clones, 80% to 90% of them seen once, and the ten largest clones take about a tenth. V gene TRBV11-2 combines with J gene TRBJ2-1; D is unresolved. Sequenced: peripheral blood. The sequence was collected from a human donor in a cohort sampled during active COVID-19. The chain's CDR3 is CASSLGGLPPIF. In DNA, the CDR3 is TGTGCCAGCAGCTTAGGAGGTCTCCCTCCGATCTTC.